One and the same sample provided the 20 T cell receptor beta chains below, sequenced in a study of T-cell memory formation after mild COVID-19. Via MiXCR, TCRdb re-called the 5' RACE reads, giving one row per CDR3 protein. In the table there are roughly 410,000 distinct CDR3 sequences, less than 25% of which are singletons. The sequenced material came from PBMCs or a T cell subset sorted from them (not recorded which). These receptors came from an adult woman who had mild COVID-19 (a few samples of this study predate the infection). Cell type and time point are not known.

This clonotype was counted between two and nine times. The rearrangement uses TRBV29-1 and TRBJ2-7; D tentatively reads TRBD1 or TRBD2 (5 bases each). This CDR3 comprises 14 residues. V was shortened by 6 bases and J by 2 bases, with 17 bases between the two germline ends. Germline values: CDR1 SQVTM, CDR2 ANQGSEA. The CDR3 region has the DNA TGCAGCGTCGAACTCGGGACCGCGCCCTACGAGCAGTACTTC. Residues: CSVELGTAPYEQYF.

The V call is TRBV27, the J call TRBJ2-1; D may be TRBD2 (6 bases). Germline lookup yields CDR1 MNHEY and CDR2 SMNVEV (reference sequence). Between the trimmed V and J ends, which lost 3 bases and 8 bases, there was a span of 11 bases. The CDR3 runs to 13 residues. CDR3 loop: CASSFGGIYEQFF. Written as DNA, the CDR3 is TGTGCCAGCAGTTTTGGGGGGATATATGAGCAGTTCTTC.

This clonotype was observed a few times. CDR3 DNA: TGTGCCAGCAGCTCCCTTGGGCGACTAGCGGGAGGAAGCTCCTACAATGAGCAGTTCTTC. This encodes CASSSLGRLAGGSSYNEQFF. The genes are TRBV7-9 and TRBJ2-1; 13 bases fit TRBD2. J was trimmed by 0 bases and V by 4 bases; bases with no gene match: 12. CDR3 length equals 20 residues. Germline V CDR1 and CDR2: SEHNR, FQNEAQ (reference sequence).

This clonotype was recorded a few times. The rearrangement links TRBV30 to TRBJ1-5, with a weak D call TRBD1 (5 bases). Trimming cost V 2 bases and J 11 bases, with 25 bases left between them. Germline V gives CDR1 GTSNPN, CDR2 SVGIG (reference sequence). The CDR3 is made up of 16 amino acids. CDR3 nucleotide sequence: TGTGCCTGGAGTCGGGGTTCGGGACGGGGGGTTAGGGCCCAGCATTTT. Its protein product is CAWSRGSGRGVRAQHF.

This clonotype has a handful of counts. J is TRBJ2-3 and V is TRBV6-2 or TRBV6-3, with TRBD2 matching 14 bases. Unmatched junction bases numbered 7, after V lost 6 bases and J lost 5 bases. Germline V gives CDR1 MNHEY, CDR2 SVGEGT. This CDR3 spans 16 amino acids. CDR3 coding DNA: TGTGCCAGCAGCTCGGGACTAGCGGGAGTTCTAGATACGCAGTATTTT. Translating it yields CASSSGLAGVLDTQYF.

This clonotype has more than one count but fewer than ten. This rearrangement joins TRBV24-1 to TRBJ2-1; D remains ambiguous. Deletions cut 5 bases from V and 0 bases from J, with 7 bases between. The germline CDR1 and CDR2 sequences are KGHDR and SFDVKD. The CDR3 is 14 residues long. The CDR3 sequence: CATSAKGSYNEQFF. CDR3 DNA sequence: TGTGCCACCAGTGCGAAGGGCTCCTACAATGAGCAGTTCTTC.

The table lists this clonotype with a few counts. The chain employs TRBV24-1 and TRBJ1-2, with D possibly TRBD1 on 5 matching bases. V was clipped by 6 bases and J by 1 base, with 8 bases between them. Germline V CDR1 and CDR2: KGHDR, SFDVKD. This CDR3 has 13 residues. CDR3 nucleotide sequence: TGTGCCACCAGTCAGGGAGATAACTATGGCTACACCTTC. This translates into CATSQGDNYGYTF.

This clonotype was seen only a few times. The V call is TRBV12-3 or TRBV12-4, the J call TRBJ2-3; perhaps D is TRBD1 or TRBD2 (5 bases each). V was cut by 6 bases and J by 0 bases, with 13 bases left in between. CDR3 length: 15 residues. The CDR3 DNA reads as TGTGCCAGCAGAGGACTCGGGGCTAGCACAGATACGCAGTATTTT. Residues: CASRGLGASTDTQYF.

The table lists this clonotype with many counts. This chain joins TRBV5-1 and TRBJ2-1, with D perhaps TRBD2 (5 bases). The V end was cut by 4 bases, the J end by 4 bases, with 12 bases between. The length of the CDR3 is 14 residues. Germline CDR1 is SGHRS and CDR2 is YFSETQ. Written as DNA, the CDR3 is TGCGCCAGCAGCGTATCAACTAGTTACAATGAGCAGTTCTTC. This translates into CASSVSTSYNEQFF.

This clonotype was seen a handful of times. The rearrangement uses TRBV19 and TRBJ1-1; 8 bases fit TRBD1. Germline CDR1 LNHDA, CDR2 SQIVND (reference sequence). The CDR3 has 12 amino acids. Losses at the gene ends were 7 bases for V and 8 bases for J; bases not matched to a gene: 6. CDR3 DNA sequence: TGTGCCAGTATTACAAGACAGGGGGAAGCTTTCTTT. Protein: CASITRQGEAFF. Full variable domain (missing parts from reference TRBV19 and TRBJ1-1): DGGITQSPKYLFRKEGQNVTLSCEQNLNHDAMYWYRQDPGQGLRLIYYSQIVNDFQKGDIAEGYSVSREKKESFPLTVTSAQKNPTAFYLCASITRQGEAFFGQGTRLTVV.

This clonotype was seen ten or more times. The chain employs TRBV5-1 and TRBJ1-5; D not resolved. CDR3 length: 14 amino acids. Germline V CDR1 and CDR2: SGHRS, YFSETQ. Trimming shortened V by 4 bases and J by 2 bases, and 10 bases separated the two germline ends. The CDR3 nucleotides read TGCGCCAGCAGCCCCATCGATGGCAATCAGCCCCAGCATTTT. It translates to CASSPIDGNQPQHF.

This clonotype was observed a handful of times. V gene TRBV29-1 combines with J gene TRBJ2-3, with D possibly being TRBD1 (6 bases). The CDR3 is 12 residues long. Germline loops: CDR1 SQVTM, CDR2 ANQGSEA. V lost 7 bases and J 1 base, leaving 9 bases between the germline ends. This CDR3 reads CSGGPGTDTQYF. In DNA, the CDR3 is TGCAGCGGGGGGCCCGGCACAGATACGCAGTATTTT.

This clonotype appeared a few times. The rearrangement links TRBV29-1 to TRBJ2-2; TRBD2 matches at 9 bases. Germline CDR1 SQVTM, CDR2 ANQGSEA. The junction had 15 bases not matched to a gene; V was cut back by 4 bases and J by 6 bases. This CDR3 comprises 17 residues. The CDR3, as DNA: TGCAGCGTTGCTGGCGAGCGGGGGGAGGAGTGGTCCGGGGAGCTGTTTTTT. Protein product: CSVAGERGEEWSGELFF.

CDR3 loop: CATSDLTSGRGDTQYF. The CDR3 DNA follows: TGTGCCACCAGTGATTTGACTAGCGGGAGAGGAGATACGCAGTATTTT. This chain uses TRBV24-1 with TRBJ2-3, with 11 bases fitting TRBD2. Germline V gene data show CDR1 as KGHDR and CDR2 as SFDVKD. This CDR3 is built from 16 residues. J was trimmed by 5 bases and V by 0 bases; bases with no gene match: 3.

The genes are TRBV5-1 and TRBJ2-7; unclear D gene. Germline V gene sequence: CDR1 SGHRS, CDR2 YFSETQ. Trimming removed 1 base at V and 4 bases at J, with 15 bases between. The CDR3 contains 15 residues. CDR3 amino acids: CASSLNIIGIYEQYF. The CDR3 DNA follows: TGCGCCAGCAGCTTGAACATTATTGGAATTTACGAGCAGTACTTC.

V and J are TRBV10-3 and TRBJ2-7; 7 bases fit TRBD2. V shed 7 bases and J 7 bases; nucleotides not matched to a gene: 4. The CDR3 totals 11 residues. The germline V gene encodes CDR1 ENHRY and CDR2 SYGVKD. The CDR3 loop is CAIKAGDEQYF. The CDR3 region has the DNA TGTGCCATCAAGGCGGGAGATGAGCAGTACTTC.

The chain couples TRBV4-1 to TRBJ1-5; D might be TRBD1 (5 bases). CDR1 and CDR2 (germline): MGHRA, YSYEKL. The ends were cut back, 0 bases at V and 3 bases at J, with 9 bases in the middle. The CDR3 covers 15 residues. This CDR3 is CASSQDQQVNQPQHF. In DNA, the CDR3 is TGCGCCAGCAGCCAAGATCAACAGGTCAATCAGCCCCAGCATTTT.

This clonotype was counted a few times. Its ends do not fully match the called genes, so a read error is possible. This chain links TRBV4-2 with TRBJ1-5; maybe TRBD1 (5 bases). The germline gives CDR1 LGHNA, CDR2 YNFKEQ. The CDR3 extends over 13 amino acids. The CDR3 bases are TGTGCCAGCAGCGAAGAAAGGGGTCAGCCCCAGCATTTT. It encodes CASSEERGQPQHF.

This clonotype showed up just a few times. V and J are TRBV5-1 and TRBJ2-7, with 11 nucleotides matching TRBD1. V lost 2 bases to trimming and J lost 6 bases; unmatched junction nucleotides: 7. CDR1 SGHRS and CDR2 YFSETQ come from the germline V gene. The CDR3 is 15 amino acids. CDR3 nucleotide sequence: TGCGCCAGCAGCTTACCTGGACAGGGGGCTAGCGAGCAGTACTTC. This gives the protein CASSLPGQGASEQYF.

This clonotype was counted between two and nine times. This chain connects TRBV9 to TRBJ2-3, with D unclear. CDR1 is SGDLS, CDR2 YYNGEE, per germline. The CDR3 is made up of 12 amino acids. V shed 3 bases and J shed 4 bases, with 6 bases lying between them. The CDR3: CASSGSSDTQYF. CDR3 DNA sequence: TGTGCCAGCAGCGGGTCATCAGATACGCAGTATTTT.